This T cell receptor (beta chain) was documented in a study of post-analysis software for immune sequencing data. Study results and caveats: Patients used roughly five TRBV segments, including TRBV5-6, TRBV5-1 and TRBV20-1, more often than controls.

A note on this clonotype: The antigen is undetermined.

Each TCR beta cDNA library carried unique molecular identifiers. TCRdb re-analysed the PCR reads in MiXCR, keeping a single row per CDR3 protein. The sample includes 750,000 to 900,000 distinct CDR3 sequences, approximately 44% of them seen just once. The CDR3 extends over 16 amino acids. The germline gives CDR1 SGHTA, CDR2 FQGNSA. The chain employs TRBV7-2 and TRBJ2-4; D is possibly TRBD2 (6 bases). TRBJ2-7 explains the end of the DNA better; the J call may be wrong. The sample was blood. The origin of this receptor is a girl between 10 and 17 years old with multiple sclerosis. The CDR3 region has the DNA TGTGCCAGCAGCTTAGCCGTGCTAGCGACCTCCTACGAGCAGTACTTC. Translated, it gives CASSLAVLATSYEQYF.